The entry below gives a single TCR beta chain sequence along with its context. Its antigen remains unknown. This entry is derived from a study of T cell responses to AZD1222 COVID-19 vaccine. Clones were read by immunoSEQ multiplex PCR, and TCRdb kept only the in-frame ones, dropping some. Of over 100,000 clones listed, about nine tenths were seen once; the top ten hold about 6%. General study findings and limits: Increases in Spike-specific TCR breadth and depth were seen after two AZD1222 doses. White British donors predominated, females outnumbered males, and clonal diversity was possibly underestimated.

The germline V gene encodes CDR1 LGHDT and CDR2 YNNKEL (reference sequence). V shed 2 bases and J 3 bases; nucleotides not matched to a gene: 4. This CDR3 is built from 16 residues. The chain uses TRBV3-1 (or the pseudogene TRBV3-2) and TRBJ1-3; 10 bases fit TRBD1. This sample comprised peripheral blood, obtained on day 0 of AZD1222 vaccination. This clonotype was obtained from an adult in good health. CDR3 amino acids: CASSQWTGGLGNTIYF. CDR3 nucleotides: TGTGCCAGCAGCCAATGGACAGGGGGGCTTGGAAACACCATATATTTT.